Listed below are T cell receptor beta chains from one sample, sequenced in a study of blood T cell repertoires in COVID-19. Generated by immunoSEQ multiplex PCR, the TCRdb table keeps only in-frame clones and is missing some. The sample shows roughly 200,000 clones, more than 75% of them seen only once. The sequencing sample was made of peripheral blood. Receptors originate from a man in his sixties with acute or convalescent COVID-19. The CDR3 runs from the conserved cysteine through the conserved F or W. The D gene is left open where the match is weak. The size of a clone is reported for some rows only, either as once, few or many, or as a class for expanded clones.

clone size: .; J gene: TRBJ2-5; D gene: TRBD2; V gene: TRBV5-1; CDR3 protein: CASSSRPAGVAGETQYF; CDR3 DNA: TGCGCCAGCAGCTCCCGACCGGCGGGGGTAGCAGGAGAGACCCAGTACTTC
clone size: .; J gene: TRBJ2-1; D gene: TRBD2; V gene: TRBV5-4; CDR3 protein: CASSTTSGGAWAYNEQFF; CDR3 DNA: TGTGCCAGCAGCACGACTAGCGGGGGGGCCTGGGCCTACAATGAGCAGTTCTTC
clone size: once; J gene: TRBJ1-1; D gene: TRBD1; V gene: TRBV6-5; CDR3 protein: CASRDRGSDEAFF; CDR3 DNA: TGTGCCAGCAGGGACAGGGGAAGCGATGAAGCTTTCTTT
clone size: .; J gene: TRBJ2-7; D gene: TRBD2; V gene: TRBV11-2; CDR3 protein: CASSFTRGGYEQYF; CDR3 DNA: TGTGCCAGCAGCTTTACTCGGGGGGGCTACGAGCAGTACTTC
clone size: .; J gene: TRBJ1-4; D gene: .; V gene: TRBV4-3; CDR3 protein: CASSQDRNEKLFF; CDR3 DNA: TGCGCCAGCAGCCAAGACAGGAATGAAAAACTGTTTTTT
clone size: .; J gene: TRBJ2-6; D gene: TRBD1; V gene: TRBV6-2/TRBV6-3; CDR3 protein: CASSAHGGTGGNGANVLTF; CDR3 DNA: TGTGCCAGCAGTGCCCACGGAGGGACAGGGGGCAATGGGGCCAACGTCCTGACTTTC
clone size: .; J gene: TRBJ1-2; D gene: TRBD1; V gene: TRBV4-1; CDR3 protein: CASSPGQGQRKGYTF; CDR3 DNA: TGCGCCAGCAGCCCGGGACAGGGTCAGCGGAAAGGCTACACCTTC
clone size: .; J gene: TRBJ2-1; D gene: .; V gene: TRBV4-2; CDR3 protein: CASSRSPTPGENDEQFF; CDR3 DNA: TGTGCCAGCAGCCGGAGCCCCACACCAGGGGAGAACGATGAGCAGTTCTTC
clone size: .; J gene: TRBJ2-2; D gene: TRBD1; V gene: TRBV6-5; CDR3 protein: CASSTGTDNTGELFF; CDR3 DNA: TGTGCCAGCAGCACCGGGACAGATAACACCGGGGAGCTGTTTTTT
clone size: many; J gene: TRBJ2-2; D gene: TRBD1; V gene: TRBV7-3; CDR3 protein: CASSLQGGLPTGELFF; CDR3 DNA: TGTGCCAGCAGCTTACAAGGGGGCCTCCCTACCGGGGAGCTGTTTTTT
clone size: .; J gene: TRBJ1-3; D gene: .; V gene: TRBV12-3/TRBV12-4; CDR3 protein: CAGRGGNTIYF; CDR3 DNA: TGTGCTGGTCGGGGTGGAAACACCATATATTTT
clone size: .; J gene: TRBJ1-2; D gene: TRBD1; V gene: TRBV29-1; CDR3 protein: CSVSQGDGYTF; CDR3 DNA: TGCAGCGTTAGCCAGGGGGATGGCTACACCTTC
clone size: .; J gene: TRBJ2-1; D gene: TRBD2; V gene: TRBV12-5; CDR3 protein: CASGLSGTSGGQFF; CDR3 DNA: TGTGCTAGTGGTTTGAGCGGGACTAGCGGGGGGCAGTTCTTC